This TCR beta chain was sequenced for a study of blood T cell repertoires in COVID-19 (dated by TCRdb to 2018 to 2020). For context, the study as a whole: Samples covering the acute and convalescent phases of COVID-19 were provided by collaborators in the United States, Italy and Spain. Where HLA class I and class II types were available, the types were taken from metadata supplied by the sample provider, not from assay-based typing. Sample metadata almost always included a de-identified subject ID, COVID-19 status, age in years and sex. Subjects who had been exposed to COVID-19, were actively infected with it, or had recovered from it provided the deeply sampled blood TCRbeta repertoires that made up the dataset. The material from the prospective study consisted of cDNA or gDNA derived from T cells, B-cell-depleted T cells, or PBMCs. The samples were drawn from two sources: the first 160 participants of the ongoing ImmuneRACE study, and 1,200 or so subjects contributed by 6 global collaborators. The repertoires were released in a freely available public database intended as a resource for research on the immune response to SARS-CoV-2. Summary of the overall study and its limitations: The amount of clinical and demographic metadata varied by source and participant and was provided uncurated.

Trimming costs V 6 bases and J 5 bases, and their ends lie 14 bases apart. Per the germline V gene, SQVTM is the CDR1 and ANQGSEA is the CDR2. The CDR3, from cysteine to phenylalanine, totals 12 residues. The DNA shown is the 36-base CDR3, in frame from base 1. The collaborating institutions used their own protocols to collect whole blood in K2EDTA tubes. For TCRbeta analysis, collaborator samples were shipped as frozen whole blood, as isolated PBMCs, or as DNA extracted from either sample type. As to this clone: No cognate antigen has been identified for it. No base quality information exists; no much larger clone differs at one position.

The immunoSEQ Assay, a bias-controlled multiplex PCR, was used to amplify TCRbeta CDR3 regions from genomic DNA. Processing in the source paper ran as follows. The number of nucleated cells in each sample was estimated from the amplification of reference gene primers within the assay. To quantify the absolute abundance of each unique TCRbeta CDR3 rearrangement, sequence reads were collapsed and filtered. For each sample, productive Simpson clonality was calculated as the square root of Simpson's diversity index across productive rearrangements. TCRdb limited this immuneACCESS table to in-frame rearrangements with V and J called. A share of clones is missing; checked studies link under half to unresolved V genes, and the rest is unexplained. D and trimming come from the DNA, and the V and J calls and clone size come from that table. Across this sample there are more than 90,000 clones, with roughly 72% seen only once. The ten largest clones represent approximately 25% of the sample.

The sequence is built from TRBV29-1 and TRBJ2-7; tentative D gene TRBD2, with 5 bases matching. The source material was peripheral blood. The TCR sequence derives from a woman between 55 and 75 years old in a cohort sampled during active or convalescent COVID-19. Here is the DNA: TGCAGCGTGACGGGATTTAACCACGAGCAGTACTTC. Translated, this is CSVTGFNHEQYF.